A selection of T cell receptor beta chains follows, all from one sample in a study of T cell changes during pregnancy in multiple sclerosis. Sequenced by immunoSEQ multiplex PCR; TCRdb stores in-frame clones only, minus some. The sample yields about 12,000 clones, approximately 88% seen once. This sample comprised CD8+ T cells from peripheral blood mononuclear cells, obtained in the second trimester of pregnancy. Receptor source: a female donor in good health, enrolled as a control in a pregnancy study. Both conserved end residues are trimmed from each CDR3.

>TRBV6-6|TRBJ1-6
ASRRRQGTNSPLH
>TRBV6-1|TRBJ2-3
ANSEGLAGADTQY
>TRBV6-5|TRBJ1-1
ASSYGEENTEAF
>TRBV11-2|TRBJ2-7
ASSLSSGGILSYEQY
>TRBV7-2|TRBJ2-1
ASSFRGPLSYNEQF
>TRBV28|TRBJ2-7
ASSYLSLYRDRRYEQY
>TRBV9|TRBJ2-3
ASSPRGALSTDTQY
>TRBV28|TRBJ2-3
ASSLYSRSSTDTQY
>TRBV11-2|TRBJ2-1
ASRDSGGGSYNEQF
>TRBV7-2|TRBJ2-7
ASSLPQQGRYEQY
>TRBV27|TRBJ1-1
ASSFGQGKWAF
>TRBV4-1|TRBJ2-1
ASSPTSGGANEQF
>TRBV9|TRBJ1-2
ASSDRDSPSRGYT
>TRBV9|TRBJ2-1
ASGSDEQF
>TRBV7-2|TRBJ2-5
ASSLGPRETQY
>TRBV27|TRBJ1-1
ASSSSGYAMNTEAF
>TRBV6-4|TRBJ2-2
ASSDSRDTGELF
>TRBV7-9|TRBJ1-5
ASSWDRDINQPQH
>TRBV9|TRBJ2-2
ASSASSTSGNTGELF
>TRBV15|TRBJ1-1
ATSRDTTGSGTEAF
>TRBV19|TRBJ1-5
ASGWTGRGFQPQH
>TRBV13|TRBJ2-5
ASAPSSQETQY
>TRBV6-1|TRBJ1-1
ASSETEHRYGTEAF
>TRBV5-5|TRBJ2-1
ASSPMVADLYNEQF
>TRBV6-1|TRBJ2-1
ASGEIPGTSGYNEQF
>TRBV9|TRBJ2-3
ASSVASLARDTQY
>TRBV18|TRBJ2-5
ASSTGTGGYQETQY
>TRBV5-8|TRBJ1-4
ASSPPRYRESEKLF
>TRBV7-2|TRBJ1-4
ASSATGGFNEKLF
>TRBV7-2|TRBJ2-3
ASSLVPSGSTDTQY
>TRBV6-4|TRBJ2-5
ASSAGGGSQETQY
>TRBV9|TRBJ2-1
ASSALLPGSPYNEQF
>TRBV5-1|TRBJ1-2
ASSLIRLKGQGAGWNYGYT
>TRBV30|TRBJ1-1
AWEYLGVGTEAF
>TRBV30|TRBJ2-5
AWSVSASGGWETQY
>TRBV6-4|TRBJ2-3
ASSDGGDPTDTQY
>TRBV4-2|TRBJ1-6
ASSQDGARDSPLH
>TRBV27|TRBJ2-7
ASSLSGEESPYEQY
>TRBV7-9|TRBJ1-6
ASSFIGGNSPLH
>TRBV28|TRBJ2-1
ASSFSQGEVQF
>TRBV27|TRBJ2-1
ASSLVLYNEQF
>TRBV6-1|TRBJ2-7
ASSALSRYEQY